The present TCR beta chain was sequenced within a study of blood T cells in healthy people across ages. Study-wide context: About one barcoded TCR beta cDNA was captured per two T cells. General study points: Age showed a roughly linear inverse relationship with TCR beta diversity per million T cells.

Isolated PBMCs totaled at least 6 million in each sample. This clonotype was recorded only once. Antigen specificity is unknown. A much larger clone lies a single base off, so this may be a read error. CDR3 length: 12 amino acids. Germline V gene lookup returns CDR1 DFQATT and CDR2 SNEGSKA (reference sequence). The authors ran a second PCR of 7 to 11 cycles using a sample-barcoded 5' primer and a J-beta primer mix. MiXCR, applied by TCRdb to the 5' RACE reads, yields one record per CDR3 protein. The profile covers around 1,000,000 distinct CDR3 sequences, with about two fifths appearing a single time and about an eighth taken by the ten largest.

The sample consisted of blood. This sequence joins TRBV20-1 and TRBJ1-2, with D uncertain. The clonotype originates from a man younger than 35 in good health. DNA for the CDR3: TGCAGTACTAGGGTGAGCCCCTATGGCTACACCTTC. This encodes CSTRVSPYGYTF.